The 23 T cell receptor beta chains presented below share a single source sample, sequenced in a study of T cell responses to AZD1222 COVID-19 vaccine. TCRdb's table, derived via immunoSEQ multiplex PCR, lists solely in-frame clones and lacks some. This table has 55,000 to 80,000 clones, over 70% appearing once. Sequencing was performed on peripheral blood, taken on day 0 of AZD1222 vaccination. These TCRs come from an adult in good health.

The chain is built from TRBV11-3 and TRBJ2-7, with unresolved D. This CDR3 region has 10 residues. The germline V and J ends were trimmed by 11 bases and 4 bases, with 9 bases remaining between them. The germline gives CDR1 SGHNT, CDR2 YENEEA. CDR3 sequence reads: CAAWGYEQYF. The DNA of the CDR3 is TGTGCCGCCTGGGGTTACGAGCAGTACTTC.

The rearrangement uses TRBV6-2 or TRBV6-3 and TRBJ1-5; D ambiguous. V was trimmed by 6 bases and J by 2 bases, leaving 14 bases between them. The CDR3 extends over 15 amino acids. From germline, CDR1 is MNHEY and CDR2 SVGEGT. In DNA form, the CDR3 reads TGTGCCAGCAGCCCGGCGGAAGCGGGCAATCAGCCCCAGCATTTT. Amino acids: CASSPAEAGNQPQHF.

The CDR3 coding sequence is TGTGCCAGCAGCCAAGAGGCGGGGGGCCCAGATACGCAGTATTTT. This encodes CASSQEAGGPDTQYF. V is TRBV4-2 and J is TRBJ2-3; 8 nucleotides match TRBD2. Germline CDR1 reads LGHNA; CDR2 reads YNFKEQ. CDR3 length equals 15 residues. The V and J ends lost 0 bases and 4 bases, in that order; junction bases with no gene match: 3.

The J gene is TRBJ1-2, the V gene TRBV7-9; unclear D gene. The V gene's germline CDR1 is SEHNR and CDR2 FQNEAQ (reference sequence). The CDR3 loop spans 13 amino acids. V lost 1 base, J lost 7 bases, and 10 bases lay in between. In nucleotides, the CDR3 is TGTGCCAGCAGCTTAGACGTGGCCGGTGGCTACACCTTC. Amino acids: CASSLDVAGGYTF.

V and J are TRBV6-6 and TRBJ1-6; possibly TRBD1 for D (6 bases). Per the germline V gene, CDR1 is MNHNY and CDR2 is SVGAGI (reference sequence). CDR3 size: 14 residues. The V end lost 4 bases, the J end lost 4 bases, and 8 bases lay between the germline ends. In nucleotides, the CDR3 is TGTGCCAGCAGTTCGACAGGTTATAATTCACCCCTCCACTTT. It codes for CASSSTGYNSPLHF.

The rearrangement uses TRBV5-1 and TRBJ1-5, with a weak D call TRBD1 (6 bases). Germline values: CDR1 SGHRS, CDR2 YFSETQ. The CDR3 runs to 15 residues. Trimming took 4 bases from V and 0 from J, leaving 11 bases between them. CDR3 nucleotides: TGCGCCAGCAGCCCGGACAGTTTTAGCAATCAGCCCCAGCATTTT. Translation: CASSPDSFSNQPQHF.

V is TRBV18 and J is TRBJ2-1; D gene unclear. Looked up from germline, CDR1 is KGHSH and CDR2 is LQKENI. Trimming removed 3 bases from V and 2 bases from J, with 8 bases in between. This CDR3 has 14 amino acids. The CDR3 loop reads CASSPARAYNEQFF. CDR3 DNA sequence: TGTGCCAGCTCACCGGCTAGGGCCTACAATGAGCAGTTCTTC.

The V and J genes are TRBV5-6 and TRBJ1-6; 7 bases match TRBD1. CDR1 and CDR2 from the germline V gene are SGHDT and YYEEEE. The CDR3 contains 17 residues. The J segment lost 4 bases and the V segment lost 2 bases, leaving 9 bases of the junction unmatched. CDR3 residues: CASSLGGQGGYNSPLHF. As DNA, the CDR3 is TGTGCCAGCAGCTTAGGGGGCCAGGGGGGATATAATTCACCCCTCCACTTT.

This chain joins TRBV28 and TRBJ2-5; D unresolved. CDR3 size: 11 residues. The V end lost 9 bases, the J end lost 1 base, and 6 bases lay between the germline ends. The germline V gene has CDR1 MDHEN and CDR2 SYDVKM. This CDR3 reads CASFSQETQYF. The CDR3 DNA reads as TGTGCCAGTTTCTCCCAAGAGACCCAGTACTTC.

About this clone itself: Other DNA sequences of this sample code for an identical CDR3. The chain uses TRBV5-1 and TRBJ2-7; D may be TRBD1 (6 bases). CDR3 size: 12 residues. Trimming cost V 0 bases and J 12 bases, with 13 bases left between them. Germline V gene lookup returns CDR1 SGHRS and CDR2 YFSETQ. CDR3 in amino acids: CASSLGQGIRYF. CDR3 in DNA: TGCGCCAGCAGCTTGGGGCAGGGGATTCGGTACTTC.

The chain carries TRBV9 and TRBJ2-7, with D tentatively TRBD1 (6 bases). With 4 bases removed from V and 6 bases from J, the gap between germline ends came to 14 bases. The CDR3 contains 13 residues. Germline values: CDR1 SGDLS, CDR2 YYNGEE. In DNA, the CDR3 is TGTGCCAGCAGCACCTCTAGCAGGGGCGAGCAGTACTTC. It translates to CASSTSSRGEQYF.

The genes are TRBV9 and TRBJ2-3; D unresolved. CDR3 length equals 15 residues. Trimming stripped 0 bases from V and 0 bases from J, with 8 bases between. The germline V gene encodes CDR1 SGDLS and CDR2 YYNGEE. Written as DNA, the CDR3 is TGTGCCAGCAGCGTAGGAGGAGCTAGCACAGATACGCAGTATTTT. Protein product: CASSVGGASTDTQYF.

This sequence joins TRBV2 and TRBJ2-2, with D perhaps TRBD1 or TRBD2 (5 bases each). V lost 1 base and J lost 3, with 12 bases in between. CDR1 and CDR2 (germline): SNHLY, FYNNEI. This CDR3 contains 16 residues. CDR3 protein: CASSEVGGGYTGELFF. The CDR3 DNA follows: TGTGCCAGCAGTGAAGTTGGGGGTGGGTACACCGGGGAGCTGTTTTTT.

The rearrangement links TRBV6-5 to TRBJ1-1; D is perhaps TRBD1 (6 bases). V lost 6 bases, J lost 5 bases, and 10 bases lay in between. CDR3 length: 12 amino acids. Germline lookup yields CDR1 MNHEY and CDR2 SVGAGI. CDR3 residues: CASRRGGTEAFF. CDR3 DNA: TGTGCCAGCAGGAGGGGGGGGACTGAAGCTTTCTTT.

This clone was seen more than once but under ten times. The genes are TRBV7-9 and TRBJ1-2, with no clear D. This CDR3 has 13 residues. CDR1 is SEHNR, CDR2 FQNEAQ, per germline (reference sequence). The V and J ends lost 7 bases and 4 bases respectively, with 13 bases between them. Here the CDR3 reads CASMDRQRYGYTF. The CDR3, as DNA: TGTGCCAGCATGGACCGACAACGCTATGGCTACACCTTC.

The rearrangement links TRBV4-1 to TRBJ1-2, with D perhaps TRBD1 (6 bases). V gave up 2 bases and J gave up 5 bases, with 12 bases separating them. The CDR3 has 14 residues. Germline assignment: CDR1 MGHRA and CDR2 YSYEKL. CDR3 nucleotide sequence: TGCGCCAGCAGCCAAACAGAGGGGGATTATGGCTACACCTTC. Protein sequence: CASSQTEGDYGYTF.

This chain joins TRBV7-9 and TRBJ2-2, with D possibly being TRBD1 (6 bases). Germline CDR1 is SEHNR and CDR2 is FQNEAQ (reference sequence). Trimming cost V 4 bases and J 1 base, with 10 bases left between them. CDR3 length: 15 residues. CDR3 region: CASSSSGQNTGELFF. The CDR3 nucleotides read TGTGCCAGCAGCTCTTCGGGACAGAACACCGGGGAGCTGTTTTTT.

The V and J genes are TRBV2 and TRBJ2-5; TRBD2 might be the D (7 bases). This CDR3 comprises 19 residues. Germline V gives CDR1 SNHLY, CDR2 FYNNEI. The V end lost 2 bases, the J end lost 3 bases, and 25 bases lay between the germline ends. Here the CDR3 reads CASSEPEIWGGLEEETQYF. The CDR3 nucleotides read TGTGCCAGCAGTGAACCTGAAATATGGGGGGGCCTAGAGGAAGAGACCCAGTACTTC.

V gene TRBV10-1 combines with J gene TRBJ1-2, with TRBD1 identical over 7 bases. CDR1 and CDR2 from the germline V gene are WNHNN and SYGVQD (reference sequence). The CDR3 covers 15 residues. V dropped 5 bases and J dropped 2; count of bases not matched to a gene: 8. CDR3: CASSRRQGLNYGYTF. The CDR3 nucleotides read TGCGCCAGCAGTCGTAGACAGGGCCTCAACTATGGCTACACCTTC.

The V and J genes are TRBV6-5 and TRBJ2-2; D possibly corresponds to TRBD2 (5 bases). Germline V gene sequence: CDR1 MNHEY, CDR2 SVGAGI. This CDR3 is built from 16 residues. V was clipped by 0 bases and J by 2 bases, with 10 bases between them. CDR3 coding DNA: TGTGCCAGCAGTTACTCGATGGGAGAAAACACCGGGGAGCTGTTTTTT. It encodes CASSYSMGENTGELFF.

This clone has only a few counts. The CDR3 protein is CASSLGPSGFSHEQYF. The DNA of the CDR3 is TGCGCCAGCAGCCTAGGGCCCTCAGGGTTTAGCCACGAGCAGTACTTC. The rearrangement joins TRBV5-1 to TRBJ2-7, with D tentatively TRBD1 (5 bases). Germline values: CDR1 SGHRS, CDR2 YFSETQ. Trimming left V 4 bases short and J 5 bases short, with 22 bases between. The CDR3 is 16 amino acids.

The chain is built from TRBV12-3 or TRBV12-4 and TRBJ2-5, with no clear D. CDR3 size: 11 residues. Trimming removed 5 bases at V and 5 bases at J, with 6 bases between. This chain's CDR3 is CASSMLETQYF. The CDR3, as DNA: TGTGCCAGCAGTATGCTTGAGACCCAGTACTTC.

The rearrangement uses TRBV14 and TRBJ2-3; D is possibly TRBD1 (5 bases). Germline V CDR1 and CDR2: SGHDN, FVKESK. The CDR3 loop spans 13 amino acids. Trimming stripped 0 bases from V and 9 bases from J, with 10 bases between. Here the CDR3 reads CASSQEERGTQYF. The CDR3 DNA follows: TGTGCCAGCAGCCAAGAGGAAAGGGGAACGCAGTATTTT.